This is a list of T cell receptor beta chains from one sample in a study of molecular identifiers for immune sequencing clone quantification. TCRdb processed the PCR reads anew with MiXCR; each CDR3 protein has one entry. The sample holds hundreds of thousands of distinct CDR3 sequences; 20% are singletons and the top ten take roughly 0.85%. Material: naive CD8+ T cells from blood, with Jurkat cell RNA spiked in. The receptors derive from a human donor in good health. Some libraries in this study had Jurkat cell RNA spiked in. The CDR3 runs from the conserved cysteine through the conserved F or W. D genes are given only for firm matches. Clone sizes are given selectively: once, few, many, or a class where the clone is expanded.

TRBJ2-7 many NA TRBV2 CAIRTGTEDEQYF TGTGCCATTAGGACGGGGACCGAGGACGAGCAGTACTTC
TRBJ1-4 many NA TRBV7-9 CASSKVEERHEKLFF TGTGCCAGCAGCAAAGTAGAAGAAAGACATGAAAAACTGTTTTTT
TRBJ2-7 few TRBD2 TRBV19 CASAPSGPTYEQYF TGTGCCTCCGCGCCTAGCGGGCCGACCTACGAGCAGTACTTC
TRBJ1-2 NA NA TRBV14 CASSQIDGGYGYTF TGTGCCAGCAGCCAAATTGATGGGGGCTATGGCTACACCTTC
TRBJ1-2 many NA TRBV30 CAWRGLPEHYSQYYGYTF TGTGCCTGGAGGGGATTGCCCGAACACTATTCCCAATACTATGGCTACACCTTC
TRBJ1-1 many TRBD1 TRBV29-1 CSVEGWGQGMNTEAFF TGCAGCGTTGAAGGCTGGGGACAGGGAATGAACACTGAAGCTTTCTTT
TRBJ2-5 many TRBD1 TRBV3-1 CASSPRDRVETQYF TGTGCCAGCAGCCCCCGGGACAGGGTAGAGACCCAGTACTTC
TRBJ2-7 once NA TRBV12-3/TRBV12-4 CASSLTYGQYF TGTGCCAGCAGTTTAACGTACGGGCAGTACTTC
TRBJ2-7 many TRBD1 TRBV3-1 CASSHDRESWYEQYF TGTGCCAGCAGCCATGACAGGGAATCCTGGTACGAGCAGTACTTC
TRBJ2-7 few NA TRBV12-3/TRBV12-4 CASSPTGRAMEQYF TGTGCCAGCAGTCCCACAGGGAGGGCAATGGAGCAGTACTTC
TRBJ1-6 many NA TRBV4-1 CASSQEGRNSPLHF TGCGCCAGCAGCCAAGAGGGCAGGAATTCACCCCTCCACTTT
TRBJ2-5 NA NA TRBV29-1 CCVDYSYDEETQYF TGCTGCGTTGATTACTCGTACGACGAAGAGACCCAGTACTTC
TRBJ2-3 many TRBD2 TRBV7-9 CASSLEWTSGAQGDTQYF TGTGCCAGCAGCTTAGAATGGACTAGCGGGGCCCAGGGGGATACGCAGTATTTT
TRBJ1-3 many NA TRBV10-3 CAIGLGGNTIYF TGTGCCATCGGGCTAGGAGGAAACACCATATATTTT
TRBJ2-1 many NA TRBV7-3 CASSPDGSLQFF TGTGCCAGCAGCCCGGACGGTTCCTTGCAGTTCTTC
TRBJ2-7 many TRBD1 TRBV4-1 CASSGTGVNEQYF TGCGCCAGCAGCGGGACAGGGGTCAACGAGCAGTACTTC
TRBJ1-1 many NA TRBV12-5 CASGLEYTEAFF TGTGCTAGTGGACTGGAGTACACTGAAGCTTTCTTT
TRBJ2-7 many TRBD2 TRBV27 CASSFGLAGAYEQYF TGTGCCAGCAGCTTCGGGCTAGCGGGAGCATACGAGCAGTACTTC
TRBJ2-3 many NA TRBV29-1 CSVDGGGFSTDTQYF TGCAGCGTTGACGGTGGGGGGTTCAGCACAGATACGCAGTATTTT
TRBJ2-4 NA NA TRBV7-4 CASREASSQNTLYF TGTGCCAGCAGGGAGGCAAGTAGTCAAAACACCTTGTACTTT
TRBJ1-5 NA NA TRBV2 CASKTPGARGPQHF TGTGCCAGCAAAACCCCAGGGGCTAGGGGGCCCCAGCATTTT
TRBJ1-1 many NA TRBV4-1 CASSQLVQGLNTEAFF TGCGCCAGCAGCCAACTGGTACAGGGCTTAAACACTGAAGCTTTCTTT
TRBJ2-7 many TRBD2 TRBV14 CASSQDRISGGILYEQYF TGTGCCAGCAGCCAAGATCGTATTAGCGGGGGGATCCTCTACGAGCAGTACTTC
TRBJ1-2 many NA TRBV29-1 CSVEQAFPYGYTF TGCAGCGTTGAACAGGCTTTTCCCTATGGCTACACCTTC
TRBJ1-1 few NA TRBV6-2/TRBV6-3 CASSLWGDDTEAFF TGTGCCAGCAGCCTATGGGGGGACGACACTGAAGCTTTCTTT
TRBJ2-7 many NA TRBV30 CAWSTTGFGEQYF TGTGCCTGGAGTACAACAGGGTTTGGCGAGCAGTACTTC
TRBJ2-7 many NA TRBV7-2 CASSQEYDGLEQYF TGTGCCAGCAGCCAAGAATACGATGGGCTCGAGCAGTACTTC
TRBJ1-2 NA NA TRBV10-3 CAISVFLEQEELGYTF TGTGCCATCAGTGTTTTTCTTGAGCAGGAGGAGTTGGGCTACACCTTC
TRBJ2-3 many NA TRBV12-3/TRBV12-4 CASSPRGSATDTQYF TGTGCCAGCAGTCCTCGGGGGTCTGCCACAGATACGCAGTATTTT
TRBJ1-5 many NA TRBV6-6 CASSWDPSNQPQHF TGTGCCAGCAGTTGGGACCCTAGCAATCAGCCCCAGCATTTT
TRBJ2-2 few TRBD2 TRBV27 CASSLFTGGNTGELFF TGTGCCAGCAGTTTATTTACGGGGGGAAACACCGGGGAGCTGTTTTTT
TRBJ1-1 many NA TRBV4-2 CASSQVAGLNTEAFF TGTGCCAGCAGCCAAGTTGCGGGGCTGAACACTGAAGCTTTCTTT
TRBJ2-1 NA TRBD2 TRBV7-9 CASSPRPGTSGRANINEQFF TGTGCCAGCAGCCCGCGTCCCGGGACTAGCGGGAGGGCCAATATTAATGAGCAGTTCTTC
TRBJ2-7 many NA TRBV9 CASSVDSGAYEQYF TGTGCCAGCAGCGTAGACAGTGGTGCCTACGAGCAGTACTTC
TRBJ2-3 many TRBD2 TRBV15 CATSRDWTSGADTQYF TGTGCCACCAGCAGAGACTGGACTAGCGGGGCAGATACGCAGTATTTT
TRBJ2-7 many NA TRBV7-9 CASRGSEDEQYF TGTGCCAGCAGGGGGTCTGAGGACGAGCAGTACTTC
TRBJ2-7 few TRBD2 TRBV19 CASSPTRDYLYEQYF TGTGCCAGTAGTCCCACCCGGGACTATTTGTACGAGCAGTACTTC
TRBJ2-3 many NA TRBV4-3 CASSQDPAPPQNTQYF TGCGCCAGCAGCCAAGATCCCGCACCCCCACAAAATACGCAGTATTTT
TRBJ2-7 few TRBD2 TRBV7-9 CASIPGLAGNRYEQYF TGTGCCAGCATCCCGGGACTAGCGGGAAACCGCTACGAGCAGTACTTC
TRBJ1-5 many NA TRBV4-1 CASSQVLGGSNQPQHF TGCGCCAGCAGCCAAGTCCTAGGAGGGAGCAATCAGCCCCAGCATTTT
TRBJ2-7 many NA TRBV21-1 CASSIGAHEQYF TGTGCCAGCAGCATAGGGGCCCACGAGCAGTACTTC
TRBJ2-2 few NA TRBV5-6 CASSLAGAGRHGELFF TGTGCCAGCAGCTTGGCCGGGGCAGGGAGGCACGGGGAGCTGTTTTTT
TRBJ2-4 many TRBD1 TRBV4-3 CASSPDRALENIQYF TGCGCCAGCAGCCCCGACAGGGCCCTTGAAAACATTCAGTACTTC
TRBJ2-3 many NA TRBV30 CAWSAGAGIDTQYF TGTGCCTGGAGTGCTGGCGCGGGAATAGATACGCAGTATTTT
TRBJ2-7 many TRBD1 TRBV28 CASSSLEGKGAVTPVHEQYF TGTGCCAGCAGTTCCTTAGAAGGGAAGGGGGCCGTGACGCCCGTCCACGAGCAGTACTTC
TRBJ2-7 few NA TRBV7-9 CASSFGRPYEQYF TGTGCCAGCAGCTTTGGCAGACCCTACGAGCAGTACTTC
TRBJ2-7 few TRBD2 TRBV5-4 CASSLGLAGGIYEQYF TGTGCCAGCAGCCTGGGACTAGCGGGGGGGATTTACGAGCAGTACTTC
TRBJ2-7 NA TRBD1 TRBV12-3/TRBV12-4 CATTLTGTNEQYF TGTGCCACAACACTGACAGGGACAAACGAGCAGTACTTC
TRBJ2-1 many TRBD2 TRBV20-1 CSASTSGISNEQFF TGCAGTGCTAGTACTAGCGGGATCAGCAATGAGCAGTTCTTC
TRBJ2-3 few TRBD2 TRBV24-1 CATSDRAGGTDTQYF TGTGCCACCAGTGATCGAGCGGGGGGCACAGATACGCAGTATTTT
TRBJ1-1 many NA TRBV6-6 CASSTRAEAFF TGTGCCAGCAGTACCAGGGCTGAAGCTTTCTTT
TRBJ1-2 many NA TRBV14 CASSQEGSPNYGYTF TGTGCCAGCAGCCAAGAGGGCAGTCCTAACTATGGCTACACCTTC
TRBJ1-2 few NA TRBV19 CASGHSYGYTF TGTGCCAGTGGACACTCCTATGGCTACACCTTC
TRBJ2-7 few NA TRBV7-9 CASSSEGGLNEQYF TGTGCCAGCAGCTCCGAAGGGGGGCTAAACGAGCAGTACTTC
TRBJ1-1 NA NA TRBV29-1 CSVGGGETEAFF TGCAGCGTGGGGGGGGGCGAGACTGAAGCTTTCTTT
TRBJ2-7 NA TRBD2 TRBV19 CASSMRLAEGSTYEQYF TGTGCCAGTAGTATGAGACTAGCGGAGGGATCGACCTACGAGCAGTACTTC
TRBJ2-7 NA NA TRBV3-1 CASSQGLAGGETYEQYF TGTGCCAGCAGCCAAGGTTTGGCAGGGGGGGAAACCTACGAGCAGTACTTC
TRBJ2-7 NA NA TRBV9 CASSVVASSYEQYF TGTGCCAGCAGCGTAGTCGCTAGCTCCTACGAGCAGTACTTC